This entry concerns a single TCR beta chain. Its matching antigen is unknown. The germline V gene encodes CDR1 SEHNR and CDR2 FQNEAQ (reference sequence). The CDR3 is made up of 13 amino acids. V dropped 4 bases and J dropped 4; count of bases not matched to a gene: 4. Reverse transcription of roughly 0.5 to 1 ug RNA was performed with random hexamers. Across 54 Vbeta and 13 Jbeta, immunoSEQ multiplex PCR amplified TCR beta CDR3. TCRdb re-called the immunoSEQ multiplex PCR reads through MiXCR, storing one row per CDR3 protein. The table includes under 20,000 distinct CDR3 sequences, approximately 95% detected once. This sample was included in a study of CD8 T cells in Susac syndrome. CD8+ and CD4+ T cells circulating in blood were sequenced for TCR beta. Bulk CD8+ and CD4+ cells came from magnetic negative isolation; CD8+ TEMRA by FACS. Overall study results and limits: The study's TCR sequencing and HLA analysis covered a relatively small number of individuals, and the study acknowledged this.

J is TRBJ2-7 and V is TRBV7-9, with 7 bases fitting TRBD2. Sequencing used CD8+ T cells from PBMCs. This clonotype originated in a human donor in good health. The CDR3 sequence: CASSWTSGYEQYF. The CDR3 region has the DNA TGTGCCAGCAGCTGGACTAGTGGTTACGAGCAGTACTTC.